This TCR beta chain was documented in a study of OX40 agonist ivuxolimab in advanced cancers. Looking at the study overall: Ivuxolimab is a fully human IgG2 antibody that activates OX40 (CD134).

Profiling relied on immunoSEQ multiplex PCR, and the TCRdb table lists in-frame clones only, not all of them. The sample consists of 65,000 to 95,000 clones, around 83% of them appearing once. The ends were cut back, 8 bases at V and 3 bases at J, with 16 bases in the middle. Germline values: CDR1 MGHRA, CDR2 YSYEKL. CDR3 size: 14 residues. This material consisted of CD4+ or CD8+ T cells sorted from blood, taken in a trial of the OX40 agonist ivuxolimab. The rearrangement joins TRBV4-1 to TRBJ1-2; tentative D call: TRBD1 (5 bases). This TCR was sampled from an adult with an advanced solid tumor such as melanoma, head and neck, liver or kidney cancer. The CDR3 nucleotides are TGCGCCAGCCAAACGCAGGGTTCAGACTATGGCTACACCTTC. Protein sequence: CASQTQGSDYGYTF.